These 25 T cell receptor beta chains came from one sample sequenced in a study of blood T cell repertoires in COVID-19. Assay: immunoSEQ multiplex PCR; the TCRdb copy retains only in-frame clones and omits some. The sample records 380,000 or so clones, around nine tenths being singletons. Input material: PBMCs or T cells enriched from blood (not recorded which). These receptors came from a woman aged 25 to 39 with acute COVID-19.

Only a few counts were recorded for this clone. Other DNA sequences within the sample encode an identical CDR3. The CDR3 DNA sequence: TGTGCCAGCAGTTTAAGCACAGGGGGCACCGGGGAGCTGTTTTTT. The encoded protein is CASSLSTGGTGELFF. The chain joins TRBV27 to TRBJ2-2, with 8 positions matching TRBD1. Germline lookup yields CDR1 MNHEY and CDR2 SMNVEV (reference sequence). V shed 2 bases, J shed 4 bases, and the junction held 3 bases outside the gene matches. CDR3 length equals 15 residues.

The chain couples TRBV11-2 to TRBJ2-1; no clear D gene. Trimming shortened V by 7 bases and J by 8 bases, and 15 bases separated the two germline ends. The CDR3 is made up of 13 amino acids. CDR1 is SGHAT and CDR2 is FQNNGV in the germline V gene. CDR3 loop: CASTPALGYEQFF. CDR3 nucleotides: TGTGCCAGCACCCCAGCGTTGGGTTATGAGCAGTTCTTC.

The gene calls are TRBV7-3 and TRBJ1-6, with 7 bases identical to TRBD1. V lost 5 bases and J lost 13; bases outside the gene matches: 11. The CDR3 covers 14 residues. CDR1 SGHTA and CDR2 FQGTGA come from the germline V gene. The CDR3 is CASSAEATGWPLHF. The CDR3 DNA is TGTGCCAGCAGCGCAGAGGCGACAGGGTGGCCCCTCCACTTT.

Remarks on this clone: Other DNA sequences in the same sample also yield this CDR3. The chain is built from TRBV7-3 and TRBJ2-3; unclear D gene. The CDR3 is 13 amino acids. Trimming left V 2 bases short and J 2 bases short, with 5 bases between. The germline CDR1 and CDR2 sequences are SGHTA and FQGTGA. CDR3: CASSLLVTDTQYF. The CDR3 DNA follows: TGTGCCAGCAGCTTACTAGTCACAGATACGCAGTATTTT.

V and J are TRBV5-1 and TRBJ1-2; perhaps TRBD1 as D (5 bases). This CDR3 spans 14 amino acids. V was clipped by 4 bases and J by 6 bases, with 16 bases between them. CDR1 is SGHRS, CDR2 YFSETQ, per germline. CDR3 sequence (DNA): TGCGCCAGCAGCAGGGCCGGGACTGTCGATGGCTACACCTTC. Protein sequence: CASSRAGTVDGYTF. Drawing the rest from reference TRBV5-1 and TRBJ1-2, the complete variable domain is KAGVTQTPRYLIKTRGQQVTLSCSPISGHRSVSWYQQTPGQGLQFLFEYFSETQRNKGNFPGRFSGRQFSNSRSEMNVSTLELGDSALYLCASSRAGTVDGYTFGSGTRLTVV.

The rearrangement uses TRBV15 and TRBJ1-1; tentatively, D is TRBD1 (6 bases). The CDR3 totals 16 residues. The V and J ends lost 9 bases and 6 bases respectively, with 26 bases between them. Germline V gives CDR1 LNHNV, CDR2 YYDKDF (reference sequence). The CDR3 DNA reads TGTGCCACGATTCCGGGGTGGAACAGGGTCAACGCTGAAGCTTTCTTT. Its translation: CATIPGWNRVNAEAFF.

J is TRBJ2-2 and V is TRBV24-1, with D possibly TRBD1 on 6 matching bases. This CDR3 comprises 14 residues. Germline values: CDR1 KGHDR, CDR2 SFDVKD. V dropped 1 base and J dropped 6 bases, with 8 bases sitting between them. CDR3 amino acids: CATSDFQGSGELFF. CDR3 DNA: TGTGCCACCAGTGATTTCCAGGGGTCCGGGGAGCTGTTTTTT.

The chain is built from TRBV3-1 (or the pseudogene TRBV3-2) and TRBJ1-4; tentatively, D is TRBD1 (5 bases). CDR3 length: 16 residues. From germline, CDR1 is LGHDT and CDR2 YNNKEL (reference sequence). V dropped 1 base and J dropped 0 bases, with 9 bases sitting between them. CDR3 nucleotide sequence: TGTGCCAGCAGCCAAGTTCAGGGCCCAACTAATGAAAAACTGTTTTTT. It is translated as CASSQVQGPTNEKLFF.

V gene TRBV7-9 combines with J gene TRBJ2-7, with TRBD1 matching over 8 bases. Losses at the gene ends were 1 base for V and 13 bases for J; bases not matched to a gene: 6. The V gene's germline CDR1 is SEHNR and CDR2 FQNEAQ (reference sequence). The CDR3 runs 12 residues. The CDR3 here is CASSLDQTGVYF. The CDR3 DNA follows: TGTGCCAGCAGCTTAGACCAGACAGGGGTTTACTTC.

The chain joins TRBV7-3 to TRBJ2-1, with a tentative D call TRBD2 (6 bases). This CDR3 contains 16 residues. Germline CDR1 is SGHTA and CDR2 is FQGTGA. Trimming pared 5 bases from V and 1 base from J, leaving 15 bases between. The CDR3 sequence: CASSQHGGTSYNEQFF. Here the CDR3 DNA reads TGTGCCAGCAGCCAACACGGGGGAACGTCCTACAATGAGCAGTTCTTC.

V usage is TRBV9 and J usage is TRBJ2-3, with 7 bases lining up with TRBD1. The CDR3 runs to 15 residues. Trimming at V came to 4 bases and at J to 0 bases, leaving 5 bases not matched to a gene. The germline gives CDR1 SGDLS, CDR2 YYNGEE. CDR3 residues: CASSSDRPSTDTQYF. In nucleotides, the CDR3 is TGTGCCAGCAGCTCGGACAGGCCTAGCACAGATACGCAGTATTTT.

V usage is TRBV5-1 and J usage is TRBJ2-7, with D possibly matching TRBD1 (6 bases). Germline loops: CDR1 SGHRS, CDR2 YFSETQ. Trimming pared 0 bases from V and 0 bases from J, leaving 10 bases between. This CDR3 comprises 15 residues. CDR3 region: CASSLVETGSYEQYF. CDR3 sequence (DNA): TGCGCCAGCAGCTTGGTGGAGACAGGCTCCTACGAGCAGTACTTC.

CDR3 sequence (DNA): TGTGCCAGCAGTTTATCGGGTAGCTATGGCTACACCTTC. Protein sequence: CASSLSGSYGYTF. The J gene is TRBJ1-2, the V gene TRBV12-3 or TRBV12-4, with no clear D. The CDR3 is made up of 13 amino acids. Trimming removed 2 bases at V and 4 bases at J, with 8 bases between.

The chain combines TRBV2 with TRBJ1-1; a weak D match, TRBD1 (5 bases). Trimming left V 8 bases short and J 0 bases short, with 19 bases between. CDR1 and CDR2 from the germline V gene are SNHLY and FYNNEI. CDR3 length: 16 residues. The CDR3: CASLPRGVGMNTEAFF. DNA of the CDR3: TGTGCCAGCCTCCCTAGGGGTGTGGGCATGAACACTGAAGCTTTCTTT.

The chain recombines TRBV28 with TRBJ2-2, with 9 bases matching TRBD1. The CDR3 runs to 15 residues. Looked up from germline, CDR1 is MDHEN and CDR2 is SYDVKM. After removal of 4 bases from V and 7 bases from J, the junction contained 7 bases not matched to a gene. DNA of the CDR3: TGTGCCAGCAGTTCAACAGGGGGCTCGGGCGGGGAGCTGTTTTTT. Amino acid sequence: CASSSTGGSGGELFF.

The chain joins TRBV27 to TRBJ2-7, with a tentative D call TRBD2 (6 bases). CDR3 length equals 15 residues. Germline values: CDR1 MNHEY, CDR2 SMNVEV (reference sequence). The V end was cut by 0 bases, the J end by 2 bases, with 11 bases between. The CDR3 region has the DNA TGTGCCAGCAGTTTATCCGGGACTGGTGCCTACGAGCAGTACTTC. Residues: CASSLSGTGAYEQYF.

This chain links TRBV5-1 with TRBJ2-7, with 8 nucleotides matching TRBD1. The J segment lost 3 bases and the V segment lost 1 base, leaving 3 bases of the junction unmatched. The CDR3 has 14 residues. Germline CDR1 reads SGHRS; CDR2 reads YFSETQ. In DNA form, the CDR3 reads TGCGCCAGCAGCTTGTTGGACAGGGTCTACGAGCAGTACTTC. Its protein is CASSLLDRVYEQYF.

The chain has TRBV24-1 and TRBJ2-3; 8 bases map to TRBD2. V lost 11 bases, J lost 0 bases, and 9 bases stayed unmatched. Germline CDR1 reads KGHDR; CDR2 reads SFDVKD. The CDR3 covers 15 residues. The CDR3 nucleotides read TGTGCCAGCGCTGGTAGCGGGGAGAGCACAGATACGCAGTATTTT. Translation: CASAGSGESTDTQYF.

The rearrangement links TRBV9 to TRBJ2-7, with D maybe TRBD2 (6 bases). Trimming took 4 bases from V and 2 from J, leaving 19 bases between them. The CDR3 length is 16 residues. The V gene's germline CDR1 is SGDLS and CDR2 YYNGEE. CDR3 protein: CASSPQLLGGAYEQYF. The CDR3 DNA reads TGTGCCAGCAGCCCCCAATTGTTGGGAGGTGCCTACGAGCAGTACTTC.

Concerning this clone itself: Additional DNA sequences in this sample encode the identical CDR3. This chain links TRBV18 with TRBJ1-1, with TRBD1 matching 9 bases. The J segment lost 1 base and the V segment lost 4 bases, leaving 1 base of the junction unmatched. Per germline, CDR1 KGHSH and CDR2 LQKENI. CDR3 length: 14 amino acids. CDR3 loop: CASSLGQGNTEAFF. The CDR3 nucleotides are TGTGCCAGCTCACTGGGACAGGGGAACACTGAAGCTTTCTTT.

The chain joins TRBV7-3 to TRBJ2-3; D might be TRBD1 (6 bases). V was clipped by 1 base and J by 0 bases, with 8 bases between them. The CDR3 is 15 residues long. Germline values: CDR1 SGHTA, CDR2 FQGTGA. CDR3 protein: CASSLNRDSTDTQYF. For the CDR3, the DNA is TGTGCCAGCAGCTTAAACAGGGATAGCACAGATACGCAGTATTTT.

The chain joins TRBV5-4 to TRBJ2-1; D might be TRBD2 (6 bases). The CDR3 totals 13 residues. Germline V lookup: CDR1 SGHNT, CDR2 YYREEE (reference sequence). V lost 4 bases to trimming and J lost 7 bases, with 12 bases between them. The CDR3 loop reads CASSLAPRNEQFF. CDR3 bases: TGTGCCAGCAGCCTAGCGCCCCGGAATGAGCAGTTCTTC.

This clone was detected only a few times. The chain employs TRBV19 and TRBJ1-2; 7 bases align to TRBD1. CDR1 and CDR2 from the germline V gene are LNHDA and SQIVND (reference sequence). The CDR3 sequence is 15 residues long. The ends lost 5 bases at V and 1 base at J; junction bases unmatched: 7. CDR3 coding DNA: TGTGCCAGTAGTGGAGGGGACAGCGGTAACTATGGCTACACCTTC. Protein: CASSGGDSGNYGYTF. The complete variable domain, with remaining parts taken from reference TRBV19 and TRBJ1-2, reads DGGITQSPKYLFRKEGQNVTLSCEQNLNHDAMYWYRQDPGQGLRLIYYSQIVNDFQKGDIAEGYSVSREKKESFPLTVTSAQKNPTAFYLCASSGGDSGNYGYTFGSGTRLTVV.

The chain uses TRBV3-1 (or the pseudogene TRBV3-2) and TRBJ2-3; 9 positions agree with TRBD2. V was pared by 3 bases and J by 4 bases, with 2 bases of the junction left unmatched. There are 14 residues in the CDR3. Germline lookup yields CDR1 LGHDT and CDR2 YNNKEL (reference sequence). As DNA, the CDR3 is TGTGCCAGCAGCCAGCGGGGGGGCCCAGATACGCAGTATTTT. Its protein is CASSQRGGPDTQYF.

The chain links TRBV10-2 to TRBJ1-1; TRBD1 matches at 8 bases. The CDR3 has 16 residues. The V and J ends lost 3 bases and 3 bases, in that order; junction bases with no gene match: 9. Germline CDR1 and CDR2: WSHSY and SAAADI. The CDR3 sequence: CASSDPPRDRYTEAFF. CDR3 bases: TGCGCCAGCAGTGATCCACCCCGGGACAGGTACACTGAAGCTTTCTTT.